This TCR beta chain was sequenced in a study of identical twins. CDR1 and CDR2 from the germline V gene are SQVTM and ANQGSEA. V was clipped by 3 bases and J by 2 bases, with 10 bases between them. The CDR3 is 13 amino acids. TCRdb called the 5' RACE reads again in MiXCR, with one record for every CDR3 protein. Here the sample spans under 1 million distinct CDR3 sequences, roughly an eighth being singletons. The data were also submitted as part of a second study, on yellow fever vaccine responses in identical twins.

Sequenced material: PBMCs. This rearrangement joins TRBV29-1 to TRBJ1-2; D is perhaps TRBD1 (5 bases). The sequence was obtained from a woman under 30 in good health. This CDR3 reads CSVDPGRNYGYTF. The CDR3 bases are TGCAGCGTTGACCCAGGGAGAAACTATGGCTACACCTTC.